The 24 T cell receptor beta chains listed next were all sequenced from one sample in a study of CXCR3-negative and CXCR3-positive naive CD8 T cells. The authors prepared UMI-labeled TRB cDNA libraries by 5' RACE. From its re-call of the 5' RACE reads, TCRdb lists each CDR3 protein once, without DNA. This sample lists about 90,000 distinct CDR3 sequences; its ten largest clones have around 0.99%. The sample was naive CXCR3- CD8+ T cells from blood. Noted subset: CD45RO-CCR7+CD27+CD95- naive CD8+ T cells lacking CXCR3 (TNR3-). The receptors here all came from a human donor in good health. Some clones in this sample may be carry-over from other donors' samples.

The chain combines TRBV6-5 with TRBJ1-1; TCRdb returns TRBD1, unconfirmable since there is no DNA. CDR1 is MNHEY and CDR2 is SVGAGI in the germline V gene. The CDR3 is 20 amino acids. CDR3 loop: CASSYLGAGLMGRMNTEAFF.

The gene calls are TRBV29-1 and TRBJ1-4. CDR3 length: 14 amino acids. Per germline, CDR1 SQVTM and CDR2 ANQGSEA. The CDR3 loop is CSPICYGANEKLLF.

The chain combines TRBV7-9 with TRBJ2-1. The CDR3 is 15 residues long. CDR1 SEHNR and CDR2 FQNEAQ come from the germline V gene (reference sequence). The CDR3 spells CASSFSGMIYNEQFF.

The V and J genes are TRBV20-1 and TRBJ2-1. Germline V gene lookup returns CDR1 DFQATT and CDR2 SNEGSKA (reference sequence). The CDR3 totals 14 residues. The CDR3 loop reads CSATGRTMPHEQFF.

The CDR3 protein is CASSPLGRTNTGELFF. The chain joins TRBV7-9 to TRBJ2-2; TCRdb selects TRBD1, and the lack of DNA leaves this call unchecked. Germline CDR1 and CDR2: SEHNR and FQNEAQ (reference sequence). The CDR3 totals 16 residues.

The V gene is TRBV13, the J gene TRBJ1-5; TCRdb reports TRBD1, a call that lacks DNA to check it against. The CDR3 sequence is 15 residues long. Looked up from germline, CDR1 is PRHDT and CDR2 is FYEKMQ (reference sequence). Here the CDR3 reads CASSSGHRSNQPQHF.

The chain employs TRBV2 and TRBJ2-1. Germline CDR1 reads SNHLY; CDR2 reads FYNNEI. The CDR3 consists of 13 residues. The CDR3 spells CASGTTDYNEQFF.

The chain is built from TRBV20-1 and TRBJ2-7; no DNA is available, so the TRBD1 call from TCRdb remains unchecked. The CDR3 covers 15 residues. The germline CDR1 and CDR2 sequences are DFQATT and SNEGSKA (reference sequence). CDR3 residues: CSASARDRPTYEQYF.

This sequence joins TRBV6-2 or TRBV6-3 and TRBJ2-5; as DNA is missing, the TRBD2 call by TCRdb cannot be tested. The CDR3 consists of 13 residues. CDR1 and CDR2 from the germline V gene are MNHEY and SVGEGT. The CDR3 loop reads CASSARDFETQYF.

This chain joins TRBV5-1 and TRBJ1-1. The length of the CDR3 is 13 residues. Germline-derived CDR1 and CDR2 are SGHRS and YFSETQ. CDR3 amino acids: CASSLDPDTEAFF.

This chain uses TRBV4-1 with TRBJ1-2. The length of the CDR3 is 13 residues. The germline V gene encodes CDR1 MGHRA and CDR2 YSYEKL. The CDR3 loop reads CASSQDSGFGYTF.

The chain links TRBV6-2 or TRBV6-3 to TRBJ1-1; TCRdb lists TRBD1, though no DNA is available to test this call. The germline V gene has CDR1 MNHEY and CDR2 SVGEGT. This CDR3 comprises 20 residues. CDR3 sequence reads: CASSYTTGTGNERENTEAFF.

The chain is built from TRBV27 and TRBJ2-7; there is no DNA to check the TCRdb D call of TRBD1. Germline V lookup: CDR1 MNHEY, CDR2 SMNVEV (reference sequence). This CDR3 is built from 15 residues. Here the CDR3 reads CAGSLSRDGTTEQYF.

CDR3 sequence reads: CASSHPGTSTYEQYF. This sequence joins TRBV11-3 and TRBJ2-7; lacking DNA, the TRBD2 call made by TCRdb goes unchecked. The CDR3 has 15 amino acids. Per the germline V gene, CDR1 is SGHNT and CDR2 is YENEEA.

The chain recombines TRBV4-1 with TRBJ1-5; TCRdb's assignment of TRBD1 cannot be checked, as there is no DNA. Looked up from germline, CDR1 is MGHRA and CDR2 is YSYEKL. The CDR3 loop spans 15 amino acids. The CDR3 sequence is CASSHPGQGIQPQHF.

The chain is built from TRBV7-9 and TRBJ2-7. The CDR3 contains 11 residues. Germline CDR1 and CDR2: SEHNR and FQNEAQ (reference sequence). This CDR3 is CASDGPNEQYF.

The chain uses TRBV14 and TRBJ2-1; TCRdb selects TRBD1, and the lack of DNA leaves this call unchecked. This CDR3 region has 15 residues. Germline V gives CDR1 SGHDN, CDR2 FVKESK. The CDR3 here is CASSPIWTEYNEQFF.

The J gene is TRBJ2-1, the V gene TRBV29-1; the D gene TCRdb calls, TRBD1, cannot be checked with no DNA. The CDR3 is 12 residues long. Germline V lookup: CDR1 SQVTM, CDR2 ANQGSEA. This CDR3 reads CSVEAGGDEQFF.

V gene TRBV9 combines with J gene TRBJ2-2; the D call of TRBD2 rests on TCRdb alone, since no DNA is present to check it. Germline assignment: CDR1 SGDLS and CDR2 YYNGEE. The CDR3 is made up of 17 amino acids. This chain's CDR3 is CASSILSGGTNTGELFF.

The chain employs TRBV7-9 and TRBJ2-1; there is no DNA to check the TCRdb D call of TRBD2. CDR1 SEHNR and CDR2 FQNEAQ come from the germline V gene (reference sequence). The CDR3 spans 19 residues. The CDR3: CASSVPTSGRTGSYNEQFF.

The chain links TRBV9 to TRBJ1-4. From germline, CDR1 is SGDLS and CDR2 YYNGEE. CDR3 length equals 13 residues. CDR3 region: CASSVGTNEKLFF.

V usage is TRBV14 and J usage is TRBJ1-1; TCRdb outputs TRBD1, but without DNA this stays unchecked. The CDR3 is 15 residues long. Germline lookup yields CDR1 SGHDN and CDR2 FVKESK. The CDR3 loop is CASSGQVLGNTEAFF. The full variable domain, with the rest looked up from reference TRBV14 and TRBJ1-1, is EAGVTQFPSHSVIEKGQTVTLRCDPISGHDNLYWYRRVMGKEIKFLLHFVKESKQDESGMPNNRFLAERTGGTYSTLKVQPAELEDSGVYFCASSGQVLGNTEAFFGQGTRLTVV.

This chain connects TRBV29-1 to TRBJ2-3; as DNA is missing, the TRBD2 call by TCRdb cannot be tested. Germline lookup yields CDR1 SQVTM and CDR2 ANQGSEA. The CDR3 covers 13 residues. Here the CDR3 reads CSVSGGAADTQYF.

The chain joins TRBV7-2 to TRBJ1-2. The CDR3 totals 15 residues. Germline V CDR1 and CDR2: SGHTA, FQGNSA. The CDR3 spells CASSPIDGANYGYTF. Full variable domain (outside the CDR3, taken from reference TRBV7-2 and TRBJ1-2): GAGVSQSPSNKVTEKGKDVELRCDPISGHTALYWYRQSLGQGLEFLIYFQGNSAPDKSGLPSDRFSAERTGGSVSTLTIQRTQQEDSAVYLCASSPIDGANYGYTFGSGTRLTVV.